This TCR beta chain was documented in a study of cytomegalovirus exposure and HLA in healthy donors. The germline CDR1 and CDR2 sequences are KGHSH and LQKENI. V lost 2 bases and J lost 5; bases outside the gene matches: 10. This CDR3 has 16 residues. Sequencing used immunoSEQ multiplex PCR; TCRdb keeps in-frame clones, though not all of them. Found here are about 150,000 clones, roughly nine tenths of them singletons; the top ten hold about 0.7%. The chain links TRBV18 to TRBJ2-3, with 7 bases that match TRBD1. This clonotype originated in a young man in good health and CMV-seronegative. Sample: PBMCs. The CDR3 sequence: CASSPSTGTAGDTQYF. The CDR3 DNA follows: TGTGCCAGCTCACCAAGTACCGGGACAGCAGGAGATACGCAGTATTTT.